The 25 T cell receptor beta chains listed next were all sequenced from one sample in a study of shared clonotypes between healthy human individuals (dated by TCRdb to the early 2020s). Libraries were built with the immunoSEQ multiplex PCR assay. The source is immuneACCESS, and TCRdb retained only in-frame sequences with V and J called. Part of the clones is not carried over; for the studies checked, unresolved V genes explain less than half of this, and the remainder is unexplained. The sample contains some 500,000 clones, around 80% of them found a single time. About 12% of the sample is in the top ten clones. Specimen: PBMCs. All receptors derive from a woman aged 40 to 50 in good health. Some clones in this sample may be carry-over from other donors' samples.

Only a few counts were recorded for this clone. This CDR3 is CASRGTGRGYTF. CDR3 sequence (DNA): TGTGCCAGCAGGGGGACAGGGCGCGGCTACACCTTC. The chain combines TRBV2 with TRBJ1-2, with 9 bases aligning to TRBD1. The junction had 4 bases not matched to a gene; V was cut back by 6 bases and J by 8 bases. Germline assignment: CDR1 SNHLY and CDR2 FYNNEI. This CDR3 has 12 residues. Combining the CDR3 with reference TRBV2 and TRBJ1-2 gives the whole variable domain EPEVTQTPSHQVTQMGQEVILRCVPISNHLYFYWYRQILGQKVEFLVSFYNNEISEKSEIFDDQFSVERPDGSNFTLKIRSTKLEDSAMYFCASRGTGRGYTFGSGTRLTVV.

CDR3 sequence (DNA): TGTGCCAGCAGCTCTCGGGGGATTGAGCAGTTCTTC. Protein sequence: CASSSRGIEQFF. This rearrangement joins TRBV11-1 to TRBJ2-1, with a weak D call TRBD2 (6 bases). The CDR3 consists of 12 residues. Germline-derived CDR1 and CDR2 are SGHAT and FQDESV (reference sequence). With 4 bases removed from V and 9 bases from J, the gap between germline ends came to 10 bases.

To note about this clone: Other nucleotide sequences from this sample produce the same CDR3. The chain uses TRBV18 and TRBJ2-7; TRBD1 matches at 8 bases. V was pared by 3 bases and J by 2 bases, with 3 bases of the junction left unmatched. CDR3 length: 14 residues. The germline gives CDR1 KGHSH, CDR2 LQKENI. For the CDR3, the DNA is TGTGCCAGCTCACCCGGACAGGGTACCTACGAGCAGTACTTC. Translation gives CASSPGQGTYEQYF. The full variable domain, rest sourced from reference TRBV18 and TRBJ2-7, is NAGVMQNPRHLVRRRGQEARLRCSPMKGHSHVYWYRQLPEEGLKFMVYLQKENIIDESGMPKERFSAEFPKEGPSILRIQQVVRGDSAAYFCASSPGQGTYEQYFGPGTRLTVT.

The chain employs TRBV6-1 and TRBJ2-2; D ambiguous. Trimming left V 6 bases short and J 1 base short, with 6 bases between. The CDR3 is 13 residues long. CDR1 and CDR2 (germline): MNHNS, SASEGT. The CDR3 region is CASRLGNTGELFF. The CDR3 DNA sequence: TGTGCCAGCAGATTGGGGAACACCGGGGAGCTGTTTTTT.

The DNA for the CDR3 is TGTGCCAGCAGTGCAGGGCCCCGCACAGATACGCAGTATTTT. Protein product: CASSAGPRTDTQYF. The rearrangement uses TRBV28 and TRBJ2-3, with D perhaps TRBD1 (5 bases). Trimming cost V 5 bases and J 1 base, with 10 bases left between them. The CDR3 has 14 residues. Germline values: CDR1 MDHEN, CDR2 SYDVKM.

This clone has just a few counts. The chain links TRBV6-5 to TRBJ2-2, with D possibly called TRBD1 or TRBD2 (6 bases each). CDR1 and CDR2 (germline): MNHEY, SVGAGI. The CDR3 spans 15 residues. V lost 7 bases to trimming and J lost 3 bases, with 15 bases between them. The CDR3 DNA follows: TGTGCCAGCACCCCGGGGGACACTCACACCGGGGAGCTGTTTTTT. Translated: CASTPGDTHTGELFF.

The chain employs TRBV9 and TRBJ2-2; D is ambiguous. The CDR3 runs to 13 residues. CDR1 is SGDLS and CDR2 is YYNGEE in the germline V gene. V lost 4 bases, J lost 0 bases, and 4 bases lay in between. CDR3 amino acids: CASSPPNTGELFF. The CDR3 DNA sequence: TGTGCCAGCAGCCCACCGAACACCGGGGAGCTGTTTTTT.

V and J are TRBV28 and TRBJ2-1; D perhaps matches TRBD1 (6 bases). This CDR3 is built from 13 residues. Trimming removed 7 bases at V and 6 bases at J, with 13 bases between. Germline CDR1 is MDHEN and CDR2 is SYDVKM. The CDR3 here is CASTWVQGNEQFF. The CDR3 DNA reads as TGTGCCAGCACATGGGTACAGGGCAATGAGCAGTTCTTC.

This clone was counted between two and nine times. V usage is TRBV9 and J usage is TRBJ2-7; TRBD2 aligns across 7 bases. The length of the CDR3 is 13 residues. Germline trimming cut 4 bases from V and 5 bases from J; bases unmatched to any gene: 6. Germline V gene data show CDR1 as SGDLS and CDR2 as YYNGEE. Here the CDR3 DNA reads TGTGCCAGCAGCAGAAGCGGGAACCACGAGCAGTACTTC. It yields the protein CASSRSGNHEQYF.

This chain links TRBV20-1 with TRBJ1-1; no firm D call. The CDR3 has 11 residues. Trimming took 6 bases from V and 6 from J, leaving 11 bases between them. The germline CDR1 and CDR2 sequences are DFQATT and SNEGSKA (reference sequence). The CDR3 region has the DNA TGCAGTGCGGATGTGGGATCTGAAGCTTTCTTT. Translation: CSADVGSEAFF.

This clone has only a few counts. Here the CDR3 reads CASSLDETQYF. Written as DNA, the CDR3 is TGCGCCAGCAGCTTGGATGAGACCCAGTACTTC. V and J are TRBV5-1 and TRBJ2-5; D is uncertain. The CDR3 sequence is 11 residues long. V dropped 0 bases and J dropped 5 bases, with 2 bases sitting between them. Germline CDR1 reads SGHRS; CDR2 reads YFSETQ.

The chain couples TRBV27 to TRBJ2-3; D remains unclear. Germline V lookup: CDR1 MNHEY, CDR2 SMNVEV (reference sequence). The CDR3 spans 14 residues. V was cut by 3 bases and J by 7 bases, with 14 bases left in between. The CDR3: CASSFRESRNTQYF. The DNA of the CDR3 is TGTGCCAGCAGTTTCCGAGAGTCGAGGAATACGCAGTATTTT.

This chain connects TRBV28 to TRBJ2-5, with D perhaps TRBD2 (6 bases). V was clipped by 3 bases and J by 9 bases, with 17 bases between them. This CDR3 contains 14 residues. Germline V gives CDR1 MDHEN, CDR2 SYDVKM. This CDR3 is CASSFGSQWGAQYF. The CDR3 DNA follows: TGTGCCAGCAGTTTCGGGAGCCAATGGGGGGCCCAGTACTTC.

The chain carries TRBV7-6 and TRBJ2-1; D is uncertain. In germline, CDR1 is SGHVS, CDR2 FNYEAQ. Trimming stripped 4 bases from V and 1 base from J, with 11 bases between. The CDR3 is made up of 15 amino acids. The CDR3 spells CASSSLPTSYNEQFF. CDR3 in DNA: TGTGCCAGCAGCTCGCTCCCGACTTCCTACAATGAGCAGTTCTTC.

This rearrangement joins TRBV30 to TRBJ2-6; 11 positions match TRBD2. CDR1 and CDR2 (germline): GTSNPN, SVGIG (reference sequence). The CDR3 is 16 amino acids. Trimming removed 1 base from V and 3 bases from J; junction bases left unmatched: 2. The CDR3 DNA follows: TGTGCCTGGAGTGGACTAGCGGGACTTGGGGCCAACGTCCTGACTTTC. Protein: CAWSGLAGLGANVLTF.

This clone was observed a handful of times. This chain uses TRBV11-2 with TRBJ2-1, with TRBD2 as a possible D gene (5 bases). V lost 1 base to trimming and J lost 3 bases, with 10 bases between them. CDR1 is SGHAT and CDR2 is FQNNGV in the germline V gene. The CDR3 sequence is 15 residues long. The CDR3 nucleotides read TGTGCCAGCAGCTTAGGGCGGGCTAGCTACAATGAGCAGTTCTTC. Translation gives CASSLGRASYNEQFF.

With respect to this clone: Within the sample, other DNA sequences also encode this same CDR3. The chain joins TRBV29-1 to TRBJ1-5; 11 bases align to TRBD1. V was pared by 6 bases and J by 4 bases, with 5 bases of the junction left unmatched. This CDR3 spans 14 amino acids. Germline V gene data show CDR1 as SQVTM and CDR2 as ANQGSEA. The DNA for the CDR3 is TGCAGCGTAAGGACAGGGGGCAGTAATCAGCCCCAGCATTTT. Translation gives CSVRTGGSNQPQHF.

Here the CDR3 DNA reads TGTGCCAGCAGCGTATTACCGGGACAGGGGGGAAACACCATATATTTT. This sequence encodes CASSVLPGQGGNTIYF. V is TRBV9 and J is TRBJ1-3; 10 bases match TRBD1. The CDR3 contains 16 residues. Germline CDR1 and CDR2: SGDLS and YYNGEE. Trimming cost V 1 base and J 4 bases; bases outside gene matches: 5.

The CDR3 nucleotides read TGCGCCAGCAGTGGGGGGCTAGCGTCCACCGGGGAGCTGTTTTTT. Protein product: CASSGGLASTGELFF. V gene TRBV10-1 combines with J gene TRBJ2-2; tentatively, D is TRBD1 or TRBD2 (6 bases each). The V gene lost 4 bases and the J gene lost 4 bases, with 13 bases spanning the gap. The germline gives CDR1 WNHNN, CDR2 SYGVQD (reference sequence). The CDR3 totals 15 residues.

V gene TRBV5-4 combines with J gene TRBJ2-3; 12 bases agree with TRBD2. The V gene's germline CDR1 is SGHNT and CDR2 YYREEE (reference sequence). The CDR3 loop spans 15 amino acids. V was pared by 4 bases and J by 7 bases, with 7 bases of the junction left unmatched. CDR3 protein: CASSGGLAGGNTQYF. CDR3 nucleotides: TGTGCCAGCAGCGGAGGCCTAGCGGGAGGGAATACGCAGTATTTT.

This clone was detected only once. The V gene is TRBV6-5, the J gene TRBJ1-5; D is perhaps TRBD1 (5 bases). Looked up from germline, CDR1 is MNHEY and CDR2 is SVGAGI. V was cut by 3 bases and J by 0 bases, with 9 bases left in between. The CDR3 has 15 residues. In nucleotides, the CDR3 is TGTGCCAGCAGTTATGGGGCAGGTAGCAATCAGCCCCAGCATTTT. It encodes CASSYGAGSNQPQHF.

The chain employs TRBV15 and TRBJ2-1, with D unclear. Trimming cost V 3 bases and J 0 bases, with 12 bases left between them. This CDR3 spans 16 amino acids. Germline V gives CDR1 LNHNV, CDR2 YYDKDF (reference sequence). DNA for the CDR3: TGTGCCACCAGCAGGGATCGGGCGAGCTCCTACAATGAGCAGTTCTTC. Amino acids: CATSRDRASSYNEQFF.

This chain uses TRBV6-1 with TRBJ2-3; D remains unclear. This CDR3 region has 16 residues. Looked up from germline, CDR1 is MNHNS and CDR2 is SASEGT. The ends were cut back, 2 bases at V and 1 base at J, with 13 bases in the middle. CDR3 DNA: TGTGCCAGCAGTGAATTCGTTTCTCCAGGCACAGATACGCAGTATTTT. It specifies CASSEFVSPGTDTQYF.

This clone has just a few counts. The chain couples TRBV11-2 to TRBJ2-7; tentatively, D is TRBD1 (6 bases). This CDR3 has 14 amino acids. Germline CDR1 reads SGHAT; CDR2 reads FQNNGV. V lost 5 bases and J 3 bases, leaving 14 bases between the germline ends. The CDR3 here is CASSLGQWRYEQYF. The CDR3 DNA follows: TGTGCCAGCAGCCTTGGACAGTGGCGCTACGAGCAGTACTTC.

The chain is built from TRBV10-3 and TRBJ1-4, with D perhaps TRBD1 (5 bases). Trimming shortened V by 5 bases and J by 3 bases, and 7 bases separated the two germline ends. Germline CDR1 and CDR2: ENHRY and SYGVKD. The CDR3 spans 13 residues. In nucleotides, the CDR3 is TGTGCCATCAGTAGAGGGGCTAATGAAAAACTGTTTTTT. The encoded protein is CAISRGANEKLFF.